This T cell receptor beta chain was obtained from a study of identical twins. Broader study findings: Models underpredicted monozygotic twin sharing of out-of-frame TCR alpha.

V lost 2 bases to trimming and J lost 6 bases; unmatched junction nucleotides: 2. The CDR3 has 14 amino acids. Germline CDR1 is KGHDR and CDR2 is SFDVKD. Note on this clonotype: What it binds is unknown.

The cDNA had a unique molecular identifier and a template-switch universal primer site. TCRdb processed the 5' RACE reads anew with MiXCR; each CDR3 protein has one entry. In the table there are about 460,000 distinct CDR3 sequences, 11% to 15% of which are singletons. These data also formed part of another study, on yellow fever vaccine responses in identical twins.

V and J are TRBV24-1 and TRBJ2-1; 8 bases are shared with TRBD2. This sequence originates from a woman under 30 in good health. Sequenced sample: CD4+ T cells sorted from blood. The CDR3, as DNA: TGTGCCACCAGTGATTACGGGAGGGCCAATGAGCAGTTCTTC. Amino acid sequence: CATSDYGRANEQFF.